The source of this T cell receptor beta chain is a study of human T cells and chemical hapten exposure. Study overall: Patch testing was performed with 0.01% DPC on the upper back, with reading at 6 days. Small volume differences among pooled libraries mainly caused per-sample TCR yield variation. Study results and caveats: Higher patch test scores went with higher counts of PT1 expanded TCRs.

This clonotype was observed many times. The target antigen is unknown. The time point: pre-sensitization, week 0. Treatment specified: therapeutic diphenylcyclopropenone sensitization with weekly scalp DPC. TCRdb itself ran the RACE reads through MiXCR, one entry per CDR3 protein. The data contain some 51,000 distinct CDR3 sequences, about 9.2% of them singletons. CDR1 and CDR2 from the germline V gene are SGHNT and YYREEE (reference sequence). The CDR3 runs 15 residues. The V and J ends lost 4 bases and 7 bases, in that order; junction bases with no gene match: 3. The V gene is TRBV5-4, the J gene TRBJ2-1, with 15 bases identical to TRBD2. This TCR was sampled from a woman aged 40 to 50 with alopecia areata. Some clones in this sample may be carry-over from other donors' samples. The source was whole blood, collected in connection with sensitization to the hapten diphenylcyclopropenone (DPC). In nucleotides, the CDR3 is TGTGCCAGCAGCGTGGGGACTAGCGGGGGGAATGAGCAGTTCTTC. Its translation: CASSVGTSGGNEQFF.